Shown below are 12 T cell receptor beta chains from a single sample sequenced in a study of control samples from healthy donors and cancer patients (dated by TCRdb to about 2020). Preparation of the library involved the immunoSEQ multiplex PCR assay. TCRdb took over this immuneACCESS table, retaining in-frame rearrangements with V and J assigned. Such tables are incomplete; in checked studies, under half of the missing clones stem from an unresolved V gene, and the remainder is unexplained. The sample has some 120,000 clones on record, approximately 89% of them singletons. The ten most abundant clones make up almost 8% of the sample. Sequencing used blood. These receptors were obtained from a woman aged 18-30 years in good health.

The chain carries TRBV2 and TRBJ2-5; 7 bases match TRBD2. The CDR3 length is 14 residues. In germline, CDR1 is SNHLY, CDR2 FYNNEI. J lost 5 bases, V lost 8 bases, and 11 bases had no gene match. CDR3 nucleotides: TGTGCCAGCCGGGATATGGCGGGAGTGGAGACCCAGTACTTC. It codes for CASRDMAGVETQYF.

The V call is TRBV20-1, the J call TRBJ1-5, with D possibly TRBD1 on 6 matching bases. The CDR3 consists of 13 residues. Germline V gene sequence: CDR1 DFQATT, CDR2 SNEGSKA (reference sequence). Trimming took off 3 bases at V and 4 bases at J, with 10 bases between the two ends. CDR3 bases: TGCAGTGCTAGTGAACAGGGAAATCAGCCCCAGCATTTT. Amino acids: CSASEQGNQPQHF.

The rearrangement uses TRBV6-5 and TRBJ2-7; TRBD1 might be the D (6 bases). V lost 6 bases and J 3 bases, leaving 9 bases between the germline ends. Germline CDR1 and CDR2: MNHEY and SVGAGI. This CDR3 region has 12 residues. CDR3: CASRVTGYEQYF. In nucleotides, the CDR3 is TGTGCCAGCAGGGTGACAGGCTACGAGCAGTACTTC.

The chain couples TRBV5-1 to TRBJ2-3, with D unclear. CDR3 length: 14 amino acids. The germline gives CDR1 SGHRS, CDR2 YFSETQ. V was cut by 2 bases and J by 1 base, with 8 bases left in between. CDR3 in amino acids: CASSFPLGTDTQYF. The CDR3 bases are TGCGCCAGCAGCTTTCCTCTCGGCACAGATACGCAGTATTTT.

The chain joins TRBV28 to TRBJ1-1; D gene unclear. This CDR3 region has 12 residues. Per the germline V gene, CDR1 is MDHEN and CDR2 is SYDVKM. V shed 5 bases and J shed 0 bases, with 4 bases lying between them. This chain's CDR3 is CASSEMNTEAFF. CDR3 sequence (DNA): TGTGCCAGCAGTGAAATGAACACTGAAGCTTTCTTT.

This chain joins TRBV28 and TRBJ1-1; D perhaps matches TRBD1 (6 bases). The CDR3 sequence is 12 residues long. V dropped 5 bases and J dropped 8 bases, with 12 bases sitting between them. CDR1 and CDR2 from the germline V gene are MDHEN and SYDVKM. The DNA of the CDR3 is TGTGCCAGCAGTCCGATAACAGGGGAAGCTTTCTTT. Translated, it gives CASSPITGEAFF.

This clone has a handful of counts. This chain's CDR3 is CASSLGEDTQYF. The CDR3 region has the DNA TGTGCCAGCAGCTTAGGTGAAGATACGCAGTATTTT. V and J are TRBV7-9 and TRBJ2-3, with D unresolved. This CDR3 is 12 amino acids long. Germline CDR1 reads SEHNR; CDR2 reads FQNEAQ (reference sequence). V dropped 1 base and J dropped 5 bases, with 4 bases sitting between them.

The chain carries TRBV5-1 and TRBJ1-6; 7 nucleotides line up with TRBD1. V lost 3 bases, J lost 7 bases, and 4 bases stayed unmatched. Germline V gives CDR1 SGHRS, CDR2 YFSETQ. This CDR3 spans 14 amino acids. CDR3 loop: CASSSGQPNSPLHF. For the CDR3, the DNA is TGCGCCAGCAGCTCGGGACAGCCAAATTCACCCCTCCACTTT.

The chain couples TRBV18 to TRBJ1-2, with TRBD1 matching over 9 bases. In germline, CDR1 is KGHSH, CDR2 LQKENI. The J segment lost 5 bases and the V segment lost 6 bases, leaving 13 bases of the junction unmatched. The CDR3 sequence is 16 residues long. Here the CDR3 reads CASSRTMTGGVYGYTF. CDR3 nucleotides: TGTGCCAGCTCCCGAACTATGACAGGGGGAGTGTATGGCTACACCTTC.

V gene TRBV28 combines with J gene TRBJ1-2; TRBD1 aligns across 7 bases. Per germline, CDR1 MDHEN and CDR2 SYDVKM. There are 16 residues in the CDR3. With 10 bases clipped from V and 3 bases from J, the junction kept 17 bases outside the gene matches. CDR3 in amino acids: CAILSGGLTGDYGYTF. CDR3 DNA sequence: TGTGCCATTCTCTCAGGGGGGCTAACAGGGGACTATGGCTACACCTTC.

The chain joins TRBV2 to TRBJ2-7; no clear D gene. The ends were cut back, 8 bases at V and 3 bases at J, with 8 bases in the middle. From germline, CDR1 is SNHLY and CDR2 FYNNEI. The CDR3 length is 11 residues. In DNA, the CDR3 is TGTGCCAGCGCGGCCAACTACGAGCAGTACTTC. It specifies CASAANYEQYF.

This clone was seen once. The rearrangement uses TRBV7-2 and TRBJ2-2, with 7 bases lining up with TRBD2. The trim removed 5 bases at V and 3 bases at J, leaving 9 bases unmatched. Germline V gives CDR1 SGHTA, CDR2 FQGNSA. This CDR3 is 16 amino acids long. Written as DNA, the CDR3 is TGTGCCAGCAGCATCTCTAGCGGAACCTACACCGGGGAGCTGTTTTTT. Its protein product is CASSISSGTYTGELFF. Full variable domain (missing parts from reference TRBV7-2 and TRBJ2-2): GAGVSQSPSNKVTEKGKDVELRCDPISGHTALYWYRQSLGQGLEFLIYFQGNSAPDKSGLPSDRFSAERTGGSVSTLTIQRTQQEDSAVYLCASSISSGTYTGELFFGEGSRLTVL.